Only a few counts were recorded for the clone carrying this TCR beta chain. This specimen comes from a study of T-cell reconstitution after alpha-beta-depleted transplantation in children. Using unique molecular identifiers, the investigators prepared the TCRbeta library. TCRdb re-analysed the PCR reads in MiXCR, keeping a single row per CDR3 protein. Among about 460,000 distinct CDR3 sequences, under 15% were seen once, and the ten largest hold around 5.8%. The CDR3 contains 11 residues. The germline V gene has CDR1 SGHNT and CDR2 YENEEA. V lost 6 bases, J lost 11 bases, and 11 bases lay in between. This sequence was found in a human donor who donated a stem cell graft to a child with combined immunodeficiency. V and J are TRBV11-3 and TRBJ2-1; a possible D gene is TRBD1 (6 bases). Source: PBMCs from the stem cell graft donor, taken from the stem cell graft. The CDR3 DNA is TGTGCCAGCAGAGATACAGGGAAGCAGTTCTTC. It translates to CASRDTGKQFF. Together with reference TRBV11-3 and TRBJ2-1, the CDR3 gives the full variable domain: EAGVVQSPRYKIIEKKQPVAFWCNPISGHNTLYWYLQNLGQGPELLIRYENEEAVDDSQLPKDRFSAERLKGVDSTLKIQPAELGDSAVYLCASRDTGKQFFGPGTRLTVL.